The 4 T cell receptor beta chains presented below share a single source sample, sequenced in a study of CD8 T cells in ankylosing spondylitis. TCRdb analysed the 5' RACE reads with MiXCR anew, one entry per CDR3 protein. This table holds 100,000 to 150,000 distinct CDR3 sequences, approximately 9.9% found once. The source material was blood, either unsorted or a sorted T cell fraction (not recorded which). These receptors were obtained from a male donor with ankylosing spondylitis or in good health (not recorded which).

Details on this clonotype: An end of the junction does not agree with germline; a read error may underlie this. The CDR3 nucleotides are TGTGCCAGCATCCTAGCGGGAAGCTACAATGAGCATTTCTTC. This encodes CASILAGSYNEHFF. The chain recombines TRBV12-3 or TRBV12-4 with TRBJ2-1; 9 nucleotides match TRBD2. This CDR3 contains 14 residues.

The V call is TRBV10-3, the J call TRBJ2-7; D uncertain. Germline V gene sequence: CDR1 ENHRY, CDR2 SYGVKD. Trimming took 0 bases from V and 3 from J, leaving 9 bases between them. The CDR3 covers 14 residues. The DNA of the CDR3 is TGTGCCATCAGTGAGTCCCCGGGTATCTACGAGCAGTACTTC. It encodes CAISESPGIYEQYF.

The sample holds many counts of this clonotype. The chain combines TRBV12-3 or TRBV12-4 with TRBJ2-2, with a tentative D call TRBD1 (7 bases). V lost 0 bases to trimming and J lost 4 bases, with 12 bases between them. CDR3 length equals 16 residues. CDR3 DNA: TGTGCCAGCAGTTTAGCTCCAGGGGGAGGCACCGGGGAGCTGTTTTTT. Translating gives CASSLAPGGGTGELFF.

The table lists this clonotype with many counts. The chain recombines TRBV20-1 with TRBJ2-1, with D perhaps matching TRBD2 (5 bases). V was clipped by 0 bases and J by 4 bases, with 13 bases between them. In germline, CDR1 is DFQATT, CDR2 SNEGSKA (reference sequence). The CDR3 extends over 15 amino acids. The CDR3 bases are TGCAGTGCTAGAGATGGTCCGGGATATTACAATGAGCAGTTCTTC. Protein: CSARDGPGYYNEQFF.